This T cell receptor (beta chain) was observed in a study of prognosis after radiotherapy for stage I lung cancer. Across the whole study: Every patient with non-small cell lung cancer was judged medically inoperable.

Per the germline V gene, CDR1 is SGHRS and CDR2 is YFSETQ. The germline V and J ends were trimmed by 9 bases and 7 bases, with 17 bases remaining between them. The CDR3 loop spans 14 amino acids. Genomic DNA served as the source from which two-round multiplex PCR generated TCR beta CDR3 amplicons. Primers were specific to each TRBV and TRBJ gene in first-round PCR. In TCRdb, the multiplex PCR reads were re-called with MiXCR into one record per CDR3 protein. The sample includes around 63,000 distinct CDR3 sequences, around 27% seen only once; the top ten take around 6.8%. This clonotype was obtained from a donor over 45 with non-small cell lung cancer. The source material was PBMCs, sampled before or after stereotactic body radiation therapy (not recorded which). The V and J genes are TRBV5-1 and TRBJ1-6; D perhaps matches TRBD1 (6 bases). The CDR3 region is CAICRGTTNSPLHF. The DNA for the CDR3 is TGCGCCATCTGCCGGGGGACAACCAATTCACCCCTCCACTTT.